At least ten counts were recorded for the clone carrying this TCR beta chain. Its antigen is undetermined. This record belongs to a study of regulatory T cells in long-lasting Graves disease. Overall study findings and caveats: Favored usage of TRBV28, TRBJ1-2 and TRBJ2-5 was recorded in persistent disease.

Trimming stripped 3 bases from V and 1 base from J, with 12 bases between. The germline V gene encodes CDR1 KGHDR and CDR2 SFDVKD. The CDR3 extends over 16 amino acids. Sample time point: newly diagnosed GD, antithyroid drugs for less than 3 months. There was RNA extracted from PBMCs, and the TCR library was made from it. Assembly of TCR beta libraries relied on iRepertoire HTBI primers together with Arm-PCR of CDR3 regions. Each CDR3 protein gets one entry after TCRdb re-called the multiplex PCR reads with MiXCR. The sample has roughly 610,000 distinct CDR3 sequences; roughly 15% are singletons. These data are also associated with another study on T cells in Graves' hyperthyroidism and ophthalmopathy.

This material consisted of peripheral blood mononuclear cells (PBMCs), taken at new diagnosis, from a patient treated with antithyroid drugs. The origin of this receptor is a woman younger than 45 with Graves disease. The genes are TRBV24-1 and TRBJ1-5; TRBD1 might be the D (6 bases). CDR3 coding DNA: TGTGCCACCAGTGATACAGGGTCGGGAAGCAATCAGCCCCAGCATTTT. It specifies CATSDTGSGSNQPQHF.